Below are 28 T cell receptor beta chains sequenced from a single sample in a study of blood T cells in healthy people across ages. For the second PCR, which ran for 7 to 11 cycles, a sample-barcoded 5' primer and a J-beta primer mix were used. TCRdb called the 5' RACE reads again in MiXCR, with one record for every CDR3 protein. This sample yields approximately 1,700,000 distinct CDR3 sequences, of which about two fifths are seen a single time; 23% belongs to the top ten. Sequences were obtained from blood. These TCRs come from a human donor in good health.

The chain has TRBV6-5 and TRBJ1-2; no firm D call. The CDR3 is made up of 13 amino acids. Germline-derived CDR1 and CDR2 are MNHEY and SVGAGI. V shed 6 bases and J shed 3 bases, with 11 bases lying between them. The CDR3 coding sequence is TGTGCCAGCAGAATACTCGGCGACTATGGCTACACCTTC. Residues: CASRILGDYGYTF.

The chain is built from TRBV2 and TRBJ2-7; the D gene is possibly TRBD1 (5 bases). The V and J ends lost 3 bases and 0 bases respectively, with 9 bases between them. CDR1 and CDR2 (germline): SNHLY, FYNNEI. The CDR3 length is 14 residues. CDR3 sequence (DNA): TGTGCCAGCAGTGAGGTCAGGGCCTCCTACGAGCAGTACTTC. Translated, it gives CASSEVRASYEQYF.

This clonotype has a single count. The J gene is TRBJ2-3, the V gene TRBV27; TRBD1 might be the D (6 bases). Germline V gene data show CDR1 as MNHEY and CDR2 as SMNVEV (reference sequence). V was trimmed by 6 bases and J by 3 bases, leaving 16 bases between them. The CDR3 runs to 15 residues. CDR3 nucleotide sequence: TGTGCCAGCAGGCCAGGGGAGCTCTATACAGATACGCAGTATTTT. Amino acid sequence: CASRPGELYTDTQYF.

V and J are TRBV9 and TRBJ2-5; no clear D gene. The last part of the DNA fits TRBJ2-7 better; the J call may be wrong. This CDR3 is 13 amino acids long. Looked up from germline, CDR1 is SGDLS and CDR2 is YYNGEE. The CDR3 here is CASSVGGRSEQYF. CDR3 nucleotides: TGTGCCAGCAGCGTCGGCGGCCGATCCGAGCAGTACTTC.

The chain links TRBV7-2 to TRBJ2-5, with 8 bases lining up with TRBD2. With V trimmed by 5 bases and J by 5 bases, 16 bases remained unmatched. CDR1 is SGHTA and CDR2 is FQGNSA in the germline V gene. The CDR3 consists of 17 residues. CDR3 in amino acids: CASSPMGGGGPEETQYF. The CDR3 DNA sequence: TGTGCCAGCAGCCCCATGGGGGGCGGGGGGCCAGAGGAGACCCAGTACTTC.

This chain joins TRBV18 and TRBJ2-3; D remains unclear. The ends were cut back, 8 bases at V and 6 bases at J, with 9 bases in the middle. The CDR3 length is 11 residues. Germline values: CDR1 KGHSH, CDR2 LQKENI. CDR3 DNA: TGTGCCAGCCCGAAGCCGGATACGCAGTATTTT. It encodes CASPKPDTQYF.

This chain uses TRBV28 with TRBJ1-1; no firm D call. This CDR3 spans 13 amino acids. V lost 5 bases to trimming and J lost 10 bases, with 17 bases between them. Looked up from germline, CDR1 is MDHEN and CDR2 is SYDVKM. The CDR3 coding sequence is TGTGCCAGCAGTCTTAGCGCTTTACCCGGAGCTTTCTTT. This encodes CASSLSALPGAFF.

This clonotype was seen many times. The chain links TRBV7-2 to TRBJ1-2, with D perhaps TRBD1 (5 bases). V was pared by 5 bases and J by 7 bases, with 11 bases between. CDR3 length equals 12 residues. Per the germline V gene, CDR1 is SGHTA and CDR2 is FQGNSA. The DNA for the CDR3 is TGTGCCAGCAGCCTGGAGGGGCTTGGCTACACCTTC. Translated: CASSLEGLGYTF.

This clonotype was recorded a few times. V gene TRBV24-1 combines with J gene TRBJ2-5; D ambiguous. Germline assignment: CDR1 KGHDR and CDR2 SFDVKD. Deletions cut 7 bases from V and 5 bases from J, with 13 bases between. The CDR3 is 13 amino acids. CDR3 bases: TGTGCCACCAGCACTTACCCGGAGGAGACCCAGTACTTC. Residues: CATSTYPEETQYF.

The rearrangement uses TRBV28 and TRBJ1-5; D may be TRBD1 (5 bases). V lost 2 bases to trimming and J lost 0 bases, with 14 bases between them. Germline V CDR1 and CDR2: MDHEN, SYDVKM. The CDR3 runs to 17 residues. The CDR3 region has the DNA TGTGCCAGCAGTTTACCCACAGGAAGTTATAGCAATCAGCCCCAGCATTTT. It yields the protein CASSLPTGSYSNQPQHF.

This clonotype occurred a few times. This CDR3 is CASRATGNYGYTF. The CDR3 DNA is TGTGCCAGCAGAGCGACAGGGAACTATGGCTACACCTTC. V and J are TRBV6-1 and TRBJ1-2, with 7 bases matching TRBD1. V shed 6 bases and J 2 bases; nucleotides not matched to a gene: 3. Germline V CDR1 and CDR2: MNHNS, SASEGT. The CDR3 spans 13 residues.

V and J are TRBV30 and TRBJ2-1; TRBD2 is a possible D gene (6 bases). V was trimmed by 4 bases and J by 8 bases, leaving 12 bases between them. CDR1 is GTSNPN and CDR2 is SVGIG in the germline V gene (reference sequence). The CDR3 totals 12 residues. This chain's CDR3 is CAWTRGLDEQFF. DNA for the CDR3: TGTGCCTGGACGAGGGGACTCGATGAGCAGTTCTTC.

CDR3: CSASEAQGRVSFEETQYF. The CDR3 DNA is TGCAGTGCTAGTGAGGCCCAGGGGAGGGTTTCGTTCGAGGAGACCCAGTACTTC. The V and J genes are TRBV20-1 and TRBJ2-5, with D perhaps matching TRBD2 (7 bases). Germline CDR1 and CDR2: DFQATT and SNEGSKA (reference sequence). The V end was cut by 3 bases, the J end by 5 bases, with 28 bases between. The CDR3 is made up of 18 amino acids.

This chain connects TRBV10-3 to TRBJ2-5, with D uncertain. From germline, CDR1 is ENHRY and CDR2 SYGVKD. V was shortened by 6 bases and J by 2 bases, with 10 bases between the two germline ends. This CDR3 is built from 13 residues. CDR3 sequence reads: CAIRETLQETQYF. The CDR3 coding sequence is TGTGCCATCAGGGAGACACTACAAGAGACCCAGTACTTC.

The rearrangement links TRBV6-2 or TRBV6-3 to TRBJ1-1, with 8 bases matching TRBD1. This CDR3 spans 14 amino acids. Germline V CDR1 and CDR2: MNHEY, SVGEGT. V was clipped by 7 bases and J by 1 base; unmatched bases: 5. In DNA form, the CDR3 reads TGTGCCAGCACCTTACAGGGGGAGAACACTGAAGCTTTCTTT. Translating gives CASTLQGENTEAFF.

This clonotype has ten or more counts. This chain links TRBV20-1 with TRBJ2-5; the match to TRBD2 covers 10 bases. From germline, CDR1 is DFQATT and CDR2 SNEGSKA (reference sequence). Germline trimming cut 3 bases from V and 2 bases from J; bases unmatched to any gene: 9. This CDR3 contains 16 residues. In nucleotides, the CDR3 is TGCAGTGCTAGTGGTGATAGCGGGGGGTTGCAAGAGACCCAGTACTTC. This sequence encodes CSASGDSGGLQETQYF.

This clonotype has just a few counts. The CDR3 DNA follows: TGCAGTGCTAGAGACGCCTGGTTGTCCGGTGGCTACACCTTC. Amino acids: CSARDAWLSGGYTF. The chain employs TRBV20-1 and TRBJ1-2; D is unclear. V lost 0 bases and J lost 7, with 15 bases in between. CDR1 is DFQATT and CDR2 is SNEGSKA in the germline V gene (reference sequence). CDR3 length: 14 amino acids.

With regard to this clonotype: Compared with germline, one end of the junction differs, possibly owing to a read error. This CDR3 is CASSLDATGEETQYF. CDR3 DNA sequence: TGTGCTAGCAGCTTAGACGCCACAGGGGAAGAGACCCAGTACTTC. The chain couples TRBV7-7 to TRBJ2-5; 7 bases are shared with TRBD1. Germline CDR1 reads SSHAT; CDR2 reads FNYEAQ (reference sequence). The CDR3 has 15 amino acids.

The CDR3 sequence: CASSLGGQGSHEQFF. DNA for the CDR3: TGTGCCAGCAGCTTAGGGGGACAGGGAAGCCATGAGCAGTTCTTC. The chain couples TRBV7-2 to TRBJ2-1, with 9 bases aligning to TRBD1. V was clipped by 1 base and J by 8 bases; unmatched bases: 6. The V gene's germline CDR1 is SGHTA and CDR2 FQGNSA. The CDR3 runs to 15 residues.

This clonotype was counted at least ten times. V usage is TRBV6-2 or TRBV6-3 and J usage is TRBJ1-5, with D possibly being TRBD1 (5 bases). The germline V gene has CDR1 MNHEY and CDR2 SVGEGT. The CDR3 loop spans 15 amino acids. Trimming removed 2 bases from V and 2 bases from J, with 10 bases in between. As DNA, the CDR3 is TGTGCCAGCAGTTACCTAAGGGGAGGCAATCAGCCCCAGCATTTT. Its protein product is CASSYLRGGNQPQHF.

The chain links TRBV4-2 to TRBJ1-4; D is unresolved. The germline CDR1 and CDR2 sequences are LGHNA and YNFKEQ. V lost 1 base and J 8 bases, leaving 11 bases between the germline ends. The CDR3 is 14 amino acids. Written as DNA, the CDR3 is TGTGCCAGCAGCCAAGGCCATTTCGGGGAAAAACTGTTTTTT. Its translation: CASSQGHFGEKLFF.

The gene calls are TRBV9 and TRBJ1-5, with D perhaps matching TRBD1 (5 bases). This CDR3 has 15 amino acids. The V gene lost 6 bases and the J gene lost 2 bases, with 15 bases spanning the gap. Germline V gene sequence: CDR1 SGDLS, CDR2 YYNGEE. The CDR3 here is CASTQGWDRNQPQHF. CDR3 sequence (DNA): TGTGCCAGCACCCAGGGCTGGGACCGCAATCAGCCCCAGCATTTT.

V and J are TRBV7-2 and TRBJ2-7; D not certain. Per germline, CDR1 SGHTA and CDR2 FQGNSA. The V gene lost 5 bases and the J gene lost 4 bases, with 12 bases spanning the gap. The CDR3 is 13 amino acids. CDR3 sequence (DNA): TGTGCCAGCAGCCTGACTTACGGGTACGAGCAGTACTTC. It specifies CASSLTYGYEQYF.

The V and J genes are TRBV11-2 and TRBJ2-5, with a possible D match to TRBD2 (7 bases). In germline, CDR1 is SGHAT, CDR2 FQNNGV. Trimming left V 3 bases short and J 6 bases short, with 17 bases between. The length of the CDR3 is 15 residues. CDR3: CASSFGGGERKTQYF. The CDR3 DNA reads as TGTGCCAGCAGCTTTGGAGGGGGGGAACGAAAGACCCAGTACTTC.

The chain uses TRBV15 and TRBJ2-3; D is unclear. The CDR3 extends over 13 amino acids. V was shortened by 9 bases and J by 6 bases, with 16 bases between the two germline ends. Germline assignment: CDR1 LNHNV and CDR2 YYDKDF (reference sequence). CDR3 bases: TGTGCCACTCGGCGAGTGGGATGGGATACGCAGTATTTT. It encodes CATRRVGWDTQYF. The full variable domain, completed using reference TRBV15 and TRBJ2-3, is DAMVIQNPRYQVTQFGKPVTLSCSQTLNHNVMYWYQQKSSQAPKLLFHYYDKDFNNEADTPDNFQSRRPNTSFCFLDIRSPGLGDTAMYLCATRRVGWDTQYFGPGTRLTVL.

This clonotype has just a few counts. This chain connects TRBV12-3 or TRBV12-4 to TRBJ2-5; D not resolved. V lost 2 bases, J lost 7 bases, and 5 bases lay in between. This CDR3 has 11 residues. CDR3 nucleotide sequence: TGTGCCAGCAGTTTAAGTGTGACCCAGTACTTC. It encodes CASSLSVTQYF.

The genes are TRBV6-1 and TRBJ2-1; 12 nucleotides line up with TRBD2. J lost 6 bases, V lost 4 bases, and 13 bases had no gene match. This CDR3 contains 18 residues. Germline loops: CDR1 MNHNS, CDR2 SASEGT. The CDR3 nucleotides are TGTGCCAGCAGTGCCCTAGCGGGGGGGCCTGGGTTGTTCAATGAGCAGTTCTTC. It encodes CASSALAGGPGLFNEQFF.

The chain employs TRBV6-1 and TRBJ2-1, with D perhaps TRBD2 (6 bases). From germline, CDR1 is MNHNS and CDR2 SASEGT. The V end was cut by 3 bases, the J end by 7 bases, with 16 bases between. The CDR3 runs to 15 residues. CDR3 region: CASSDRAGRNNEQFF. The CDR3 region has the DNA TGTGCCAGCAGTGATAGGGCGGGGAGGAATAATGAGCAGTTCTTC.